The T cell receptor (beta chain) under discussion was sequenced for a study of control samples from healthy donors and cancer patients. Germline V CDR1 and CDR2: KGHSH, LQKENI. V shed 3 bases and J shed 7 bases, with 15 bases lying between them. The CDR3 runs 15 residues. Libraries were prepared by immunoSEQ multiplex PCR; TCRdb keeps only in-frame clonotypes and omits some of them. This sample yields about 120,000 clones, of which 88% are seen a single time; less than 3% belongs to the top ten. The receptor was isolated from an older woman in good health. Sequencing was carried out using blood. This chain links TRBV18 with TRBJ1-4; TRBD1 might be the D (5 bases). The CDR3 DNA follows: TGTGCCAGCTCACCGAGGGGAGTTCAAGGTGAAAAACTGTTTTTT. Translated: CASSPRGVQGEKLFF.